The 27 T cell receptor beta chains given below trace back to one sample, sequenced in a study of lung T cells in sarcoidosis with Löfgren's syndrome. TCRdb re-called the reads through MiXCR, storing one row per CDR3 protein. The sample yields more than 8,500 distinct CDR3 sequences, around 20% seen once. The sample comprised CD4+ T cells from bronchoalveolar lavage fluid. The receptor source for this set is a human donor with sarcoidosis (Löfgren's syndrome or another form), or a control subject (not recorded which).

The chain couples TRBV5-1 to TRBJ2-2, with 8 bases fitting TRBD1. The CDR3 consists of 14 residues. In germline, CDR1 is SGHRS, CDR2 YFSETQ. With V trimmed by 2 bases and J by 7 bases, 4 bases remained unmatched. CDR3 in amino acids: CASSLGTGVGELFF. DNA of the CDR3: TGCGCCAGCAGCTTAGGGACAGGTGTCGGGGAGCTGTTTTTT.

This clonotype was recorded many times. The chain recombines TRBV11-2 with TRBJ2-7; D is perhaps TRBD2 (6 bases). The V end lost 4 bases, the J end lost 1 base, and 20 bases lay between the germline ends. The CDR3 is 17 residues long. Germline assignment: CDR1 SGHAT and CDR2 FQNNGV. This chain's CDR3 is CASSSRGGPMGSYEQYF. In DNA, the CDR3 is TGTGCCAGCAGCTCGAGGGGAGGACCCATGGGTTCCTACGAGCAGTACTTC.

This clonotype was found many times. The chain couples TRBV12-3 or TRBV12-4 to TRBJ1-1; possible D gene TRBD1, 5 bases. The CDR3 covers 13 residues. V was pared by 3 bases and J by 2 bases, with 7 bases between. The CDR3 DNA follows: TGTGCCAGCAGTTTTCAGGGAAACACTGAAGCTTTCTTT. Protein: CASSFQGNTEAFF.

This sequence joins TRBV7-6 and TRBJ2-7; 9 bases align to TRBD1. Trimming removed 5 bases from V and 1 base from J; junction bases left unmatched: 6. The germline V gene encodes CDR1 SGHVS and CDR2 FNYEAQ. The CDR3 is 15 residues long. This CDR3 is CASSLRQGGSYEQYF. The CDR3 bases are TGTGCCAGCAGCCTCAGACAGGGGGGGTCCTACGAGCAGTACTTC.

The chain combines TRBV2 with TRBJ2-3; 12 bases match TRBD2. Germline assignment: CDR1 SNHLY and CDR2 FYNNEI. This CDR3 has 18 amino acids. With 5 bases clipped from V and 5 bases from J, the junction kept 14 bases outside the gene matches. The CDR3 region is CASSQTSGGLLAGDTQYF. CDR3 bases: TGTGCCAGCAGTCAGACTAGCGGGGGTCTTCTAGCGGGAGATACGCAGTATTTT.

There are many counts of this clonotype. The J gene is TRBJ2-4, the V gene TRBV3-1; tentatively, D is TRBD2 (5 bases). The ends were cut back, 0 bases at V and 2 bases at J, with 8 bases in the middle. Germline V gene data show CDR1 as LGHDT and CDR2 as YNNKEL (reference sequence). CDR3 length equals 15 residues. The CDR3 sequence is CASSQDRGTKNIQYF. The CDR3 bases are TGTGCCAGCAGCCAAGATCGAGGGACCAAAAACATTCAGTACTTC. Full variable domain (remainder filled in from reference TRBV3-1 and TRBJ2-4): DTAVSQTPKYLVTQMGNDKSIKCEQNLGHDTMYWYKQDSKKFLKIMFSYNNKELIINETVPNRFSPKSPDKAHLNLHINSLELGDSAVYFCASSQDRGTKNIQYFGAGTRLSVL.

The chain employs TRBV18 and TRBJ2-2; possibly TRBD2 for D (6 bases). The CDR3 contains 16 residues. V was clipped by 3 bases and J by 1 base, with 12 bases between them. Germline CDR1 and CDR2: KGHSH and LQKENI. CDR3 sequence: CASSPSGGVNTGELFF. CDR3 nucleotides: TGTGCCAGCTCACCGTCCGGAGGGGTGAACACCGGGGAGCTGTTTTTT.

The sample holds a few counts of this clonotype. The chain joins TRBV30 to TRBJ1-5; no clear D. This CDR3 comprises 14 residues. Deletions cut 3 bases from V and 7 bases from J, with 16 bases between. Germline CDR1 reads GTSNPN; CDR2 reads SVGIG (reference sequence). The CDR3 coding sequence is TGTGCCTGGAGAGCCGGACCTACGAGCCAGCCCCAGCATTTT. Translated: CAWRAGPTSQPQHF.

With regard to this clonotype: As the CDR3 is not closed by the conserved phenylalanine or tryptophan, this likely results from a read error. The chain carries TRBV20-1 and TRBJ1-2; maybe TRBD1 (5 bases). CDR3 length equals 13 residues. With 0 bases removed from V and 3 bases from J, the gap between germline ends came to 8 bases. The germline V gene encodes CDR1 DFQATT and CDR2 SNEGSKA (reference sequence). The CDR3 DNA is TGCAGTGCTAGAGATGGGGCGGACTATGGCTACACCTTA. Protein: CSARDGADYGYTL.

In this sample, this clonotype turned up many times. This chain links TRBV2 with TRBJ1-5; D uncertain. Germline V CDR1 and CDR2: SNHLY, FYNNEI. V was clipped by 6 bases and J by 2 bases, with 14 bases between them. CDR3 length equals 15 residues. CDR3 region: CASRGDGYGNQPQHF. In DNA form, the CDR3 reads TGTGCCAGCAGGGGAGACGGTTACGGCAATCAGCCCCAGCATTTT.

This clonotype was found a few times. The genes are TRBV2 and TRBJ2-5; 9 bases fit TRBD1. The germline V gene has CDR1 SNHLY and CDR2 FYNNEI. Unmatched junction bases numbered 3, after V lost 8 bases and J lost 2 bases. The length of the CDR3 is 13 residues. The CDR3, as DNA: TGTGCCAGCGGGGACAGGGCTCAAGAGACCCAGTACTTC. Protein product: CASGDRAQETQYF.

The V call is TRBV3-1, the J call TRBJ2-3; a weak D match, TRBD1 (6 bases). Trimming shortened V by 4 bases and J by 9 bases, and 17 bases separated the two germline ends. The CDR3 length is 14 residues. Germline V CDR1 and CDR2: LGHDT, YNNKEL (reference sequence). As DNA, the CDR3 is TGTGCCAGCAGCCCGGACAGCACCCGAGGGACGCAGTATTTT. Translating gives CASSPDSTRGTQYF.

The table lists this clonotype with many counts. This chain uses TRBV6-1 with TRBJ1-6; the match to TRBD1 covers 9 bases. The CDR3 is 16 amino acids. Trimming cost V 6 bases and J 9 bases; bases outside gene matches: 12. Looked up from germline, CDR1 is MNHNS and CDR2 is SASEGT. The DNA of the CDR3 is TGTGCCAGCAGGGATACCGGGACAGGGCTAGGTTCACCCCTCCACTTT. This gives the protein CASRDTGTGLGSPLHF.

V is TRBV10-3 and J is TRBJ2-3, with a tentative D call TRBD2 (5 bases). This CDR3 has 14 amino acids. Per germline, CDR1 ENHRY and CDR2 SYGVKD. With 6 bases removed from V and 6 bases from J, the gap between germline ends came to 16 bases. The CDR3 DNA is TGTGCCATCAGGGCGAGGGATTCGCGGGATACGCAGTATTTT. Translated, it gives CAIRARDSRDTQYF.

This clonotype is labeled as medium-sized. The CDR3 bases are TGTGCCAGCAGTTTGCGTGAAAAACTGTTTTTT. It specifies CASSLREKLFF. V and J are TRBV28 and TRBJ1-4; the D is unclear. CDR1 MDHEN and CDR2 SYDVKM come from the germline V gene. The CDR3 consists of 11 residues. V was pared by 3 bases and J by 7 bases, with 3 bases between.

Of note for this clonotype: A much larger clone differs from this one at a single base, so this may be a read error. Because it lacks the conserved phenylalanine or tryptophan at the end, this CDR3 is likely a read error. The DNA of the CDR3 is TGTGCCAGCAGCCAAGTTACTACAGGGAACCAAGAGACCCAGTACTTA. It yields the protein CASSQVTTGNQETQYL. The chain joins TRBV3-1 to TRBJ2-5; D possibly corresponds to TRBD1 (6 bases). This CDR3 comprises 16 residues. V was clipped by 1 base and J by 0 bases, with 12 bases between them. CDR1 is LGHDT and CDR2 is YNNKEL in the germline V gene (reference sequence).

This sequence joins TRBV5-1 and TRBJ2-3; TRBD2 is a possible D gene (7 bases). Germline V lookup: CDR1 SGHRS, CDR2 YFSETQ. The CDR3 contains 15 residues. With 0 bases removed from V and 4 bases from J, the gap between germline ends came to 12 bases. The chain's CDR3 is CASSLGGGGADTQYF. The DNA of the CDR3 is TGCGCCAGCAGCTTGGGCGGGGGCGGTGCAGATACGCAGTATTTT.

In this sample, this clonotype turned up many times. CDR3 nucleotide sequence: TGTGCCAGCAGCTTTGGAATAGCGGCTTCCTACGAGCAGTACTTC. Its translation: CASSFGIAASYEQYF. This rearrangement joins TRBV5-4 to TRBJ2-7, with D possibly TRBD2 on 6 matching bases. The CDR3 has 15 residues. Germline lookup yields CDR1 SGHNT and CDR2 YYREEE (reference sequence). V shed 2 bases and J shed 1 base, with 13 bases lying between them. The whole variable domain, remainder taken from reference TRBV5-4 and TRBJ2-7, is ETGVTQSPTHLIKTRGQQVTLRCSSQSGHNTVSWYQQALGQGPQFIFQYYREEENGRGNFPPRFSGLQFPNYSSELNVNALELDDSALYLCASSFGIAASYEQYFGPGTRLTVT.

This clonotype came up a few times. This chain uses TRBV7-6 with TRBJ2-1; TRBD1 is a possible D gene (5 bases). The length of the CDR3 is 12 residues. Germline V CDR1 and CDR2: SGHVS, FNYEAQ. V was shortened by 5 bases and J by 7 bases, with 9 bases between the two germline ends. This chain's CDR3 is CASSPNRNEQFF. The CDR3 DNA sequence: TGTGCCAGCAGCCCTAACAGGAATGAGCAGTTCTTC.

A remark on this clonotype: This could be a read error, since a much larger clone is one nucleotide away. The chain links TRBV20-1 to TRBJ2-3; D possibly uses TRBD1 or TRBD2 (5 bases each). This CDR3 contains 15 residues. Germline CDR1 is DFQATT and CDR2 is SNEGSKA (reference sequence). The CDR3 region has the DNA TGCAGTGCCCCCAGATCCGGGGCAAACACAGATATGCAGTATTTT. It yields the protein CSAPRSGANTDMQYF.

The chain couples TRBV6-1 to TRBJ2-7; weak D call: TRBD2 (6 bases). V was cut by 5 bases and J by 0 bases, with 14 bases left in between. CDR3 length: 15 amino acids. The germline V gene encodes CDR1 MNHNS and CDR2 SASEGT. For the CDR3, the DNA is TGTGCCAGCAGTTCGGCGGGACGCAACTCCTACGAGCAGTACTTC. This sequence encodes CASSSAGRNSYEQYF.

In this sample, this clonotype turned up many times. The chain couples TRBV2 to TRBJ2-3; the D gene is possibly TRBD1 (5 bases). This CDR3 has 14 amino acids. V lost 7 bases, J lost 2 bases, and 13 bases lay in between. Germline V gene sequence: CDR1 SNHLY, CDR2 FYNNEI. CDR3: CASTQTVNTDTQYF. The DNA for the CDR3 is TGTGCCAGCACCCAGACAGTGAACACAGATACGCAGTATTTT.

Regarding this clonotype: A much bigger clone sits one base away, suggesting this may be a read error. The rearrangement joins TRBV9 to TRBJ1-6; D might be TRBD1 (6 bases). Looked up from germline, CDR1 is SGDLS and CDR2 is YYNGEE. The length of the CDR3 is 15 residues. The CDR3 loop reads CASSEQGKMPSPFHF. For the CDR3, the DNA is TGTGCCAGCAGCGAACAGGGCAAGATGCCCTCACCCTTCCACTTT.

This clonotype was counted between two and nine times. A read error may explain this, as a much larger clone is one base away. The V call is TRBV5-4, the J call TRBJ2-1; TRBD2 aligns across 11 bases. After removal of 4 bases from V and 12 bases from J, the junction contained 9 bases not matched to a gene. CDR3 length equals 14 residues. CDR1 SGHNT and CDR2 YYREEE come from the germline V gene (reference sequence). DNA for the CDR3: TGTGCCAGCAGCCGTAGCGGGGGGGCCTATGGGCAGTTCTTC. It codes for CASSRSGGAYGQFF. The whole variable domain, remainder taken from reference TRBV5-4 and TRBJ2-1, is ETGVTQSPTHLIKTRGQQVTLRCSSQSGHNTVSWYQQALGQGPQFIFQYYREEENGRGNFPPRFSGLQFPNYSSELNVNALELDDSALYLCASSRSGGAYGQFFGPGTRLTVL.

The rearrangement uses TRBV7-9 and TRBJ1-2, with D unclear. Germline lookup yields CDR1 SEHNR and CDR2 FQNEAQ (reference sequence). This CDR3 has 15 amino acids. V was pared by 1 base and J by 2 bases, with 11 bases between. CDR3 coding DNA: TGTGCCAGCAGCTTAGTGGGTAGGGTGAACTATGGCTACACCTTC. It translates to CASSLVGRVNYGYTF.

This clonotype was counted a few times. The chain employs TRBV12-5 and TRBJ2-1; TRBD1 aligns across 7 bases. J was trimmed by 7 bases and V by 1 base; bases with no gene match: 10. CDR1 and CDR2 (germline): LGHNT, FRNRAP. This CDR3 is 16 amino acids long. DNA for the CDR3: TGTGCTAGTGGTTTGGGGTTAGGGACAGAGGATAATGAGCAGTTCTTC. Protein product: CASGLGLGTEDNEQFF.

A word on this clonotype: A read error is possible here, since a much larger clone lies one base away. The rearrangement uses TRBV18 and TRBJ1-1; the D gene is possibly TRBD1 (5 bases). Germline lookup yields CDR1 KGHSH and CDR2 LQKENI. This CDR3 is 14 amino acids long. The CDR3 region is CATLRGTGDTEALF. DNA of the CDR3: TGTGCCACCTTGCGGGGCACGGGCGACACTGAAGCTCTCTTT.